Listed below are T cell receptor beta chains from one sample, sequenced in a study of CD8 T cells in ankylosing spondylitis. TCRdb re-analysed the 5' RACE reads in MiXCR, keeping a single row per CDR3 protein. Of tens of thousands of distinct CDR3 sequences listed, 16% are singletons. Sequenced material: blood. Source of these receptors: a male donor with ankylosing spondylitis or in good health (not recorded which). Each CDR3 is given without its conserved first and last residue. Fields, in order: V gene, D gene, clone size, J gene, CDR3 protein. D genes are given only for firm matches. The size entry is marked missing in some rows and otherwise reads once, few, many or a size class.

v_call: TRBV28; d_call: TRBD1; clone_size: few; j_call: TRBJ1-4; cdr3_aa: ASGAGGGWEKLF
v_call: TRBV7-3; d_call: .; clone_size: many; j_call: TRBJ2-3; cdr3_aa: ASSFWASTDTQY
v_call: TRBV24-1; d_call: .; clone_size: many; j_call: TRBJ2-3; cdr3_aa: ATSDGKTDTQY
v_call: TRBV28; d_call: .; clone_size: .; j_call: TRBJ1-4; cdr3_aa: ASSLSGEGNEKLF
v_call: TRBV5-1; d_call: TRBD2; clone_size: few; j_call: TRBJ2-7; cdr3_aa: ASSRTRTSGSYEQY
v_call: TRBV24-1; d_call: .; clone_size: few; j_call: TRBJ2-2; cdr3_aa: ATSDPGGRAGELF
v_call: TRBV5-1; d_call: .; clone_size: .; j_call: TRBJ2-2; cdr3_aa: ASSLDPNTGELF
v_call: TRBV6-2/TRBV6-3; d_call: .; clone_size: few; j_call: TRBJ1-1; cdr3_aa: ASRQGEAF
v_call: TRBV24-1; d_call: TRBD2; clone_size: .; j_call: TRBJ2-1; cdr3_aa: ATSDSQGGPYNEQF
v_call: TRBV5-1; d_call: TRBD1; clone_size: once; j_call: TRBJ2-7; cdr3_aa: ASSLEGGADEQY
v_call: TRBV28; d_call: TRBD2; clone_size: few; j_call: TRBJ2-1; cdr3_aa: ASSLIPGGYNEQF
v_call: TRBV11-2; d_call: .; clone_size: .; j_call: TRBJ2-3; cdr3_aa: ASSLTGSMTDTQY
v_call: TRBV9; d_call: .; clone_size: .; j_call: TRBJ2-3; cdr3_aa: ASSPDATDTQY
v_call: TRBV3-1; d_call: .; clone_size: few; j_call: TRBJ2-4; cdr3_aa: ASSHKNIQY
v_call: TRBV6-1; d_call: .; clone_size: few; j_call: TRBJ2-1; cdr3_aa: ASSELTGGEDEQF
v_call: TRBV20-1; d_call: TRBD2; clone_size: .; j_call: TRBJ2-1; cdr3_aa: SARGRGVYNEQF
v_call: TRBV29-1; d_call: TRBD1; clone_size: .; j_call: TRBJ2-1; cdr3_aa: SVGTGPTNNEQF
v_call: TRBV7-9; d_call: .; clone_size: many; j_call: TRBJ2-1; cdr3_aa: ASSLGQQF
v_call: TRBV7-6; d_call: TRBD2; clone_size: .; j_call: TRBJ2-2; cdr3_aa: ASSLAGGPGGELF
v_call: TRBV9; d_call: .; clone_size: .; j_call: TRBJ2-3; cdr3_aa: ASSPWTSTDTQY
v_call: TRBV5-1; d_call: .; clone_size: .; j_call: TRBJ1-1; cdr3_aa: ASSSGGPVTMAF
v_call: TRBV29-1; d_call: TRBD1; clone_size: few; j_call: TRBJ2-3; cdr3_aa: SVHDRGLTDTQY
v_call: TRBV20-1; d_call: .; clone_size: few; j_call: TRBJ2-2; cdr3_aa: SARVDYPGTGELF
v_call: TRBV4-3; d_call: TRBD1; clone_size: .; j_call: TRBJ1-1; cdr3_aa: ASSPTGGEAF
v_call: TRBV28; d_call: .; clone_size: few; j_call: TRBJ1-1; cdr3_aa: ASTLQGSTEAF
v_call: TRBV20-1; d_call: .; clone_size: few; j_call: TRBJ2-7; cdr3_aa: SARQGTTYEQY
v_call: TRBV12-3/TRBV12-4; d_call: TRBD2; clone_size: many; j_call: TRBJ2-7; cdr3_aa: ASSTQLLAGAYEQY
v_call: TRBV7-2; d_call: TRBD1; clone_size: few; j_call: TRBJ2-4; cdr3_aa: ASTRDRVDIQY
v_call: TRBV5-1; d_call: .; clone_size: few; j_call: TRBJ2-5; cdr3_aa: ASSLGPLRETQY
v_call: TRBV28; d_call: .; clone_size: .; j_call: TRBJ2-3; cdr3_aa: ASRRGSTDTQY
v_call: TRBV7-2; d_call: .; clone_size: few; j_call: TRBJ2-7; cdr3_aa: ASSSRAGTSYEQY
v_call: TRBV12-3/TRBV12-4; d_call: TRBD2; clone_size: .; j_call: TRBJ2-5; cdr3_aa: ASSASGRAKETQY
v_call: TRBV29-1; d_call: TRBD1; clone_size: .; j_call: TRBJ1-4; cdr3_aa: SASSGGDEKLF
v_call: TRBV15; d_call: .; clone_size: .; j_call: TRBJ2-2; cdr3_aa: ATSTQRGGTGELF
v_call: TRBV7-2; d_call: .; clone_size: .; j_call: TRBJ1-1; cdr3_aa: ASSLRGNTEAF
v_call: TRBV12-3/TRBV12-4; d_call: TRBD2; clone_size: few; j_call: TRBJ2-3; cdr3_aa: ASTTRRGRAIDTQY
v_call: TRBV28; d_call: .; clone_size: .; j_call: TRBJ1-5; cdr3_aa: ASSPGRNYNQPQH
v_call: TRBV12-3/TRBV12-4; d_call: .; clone_size: few; j_call: TRBJ2-3; cdr3_aa: ASSFKGLGTDTQY
v_call: TRBV6-2/TRBV6-3; d_call: .; clone_size: .; j_call: TRBJ2-3; cdr3_aa: ASSRLDSNTDTQY
v_call: TRBV20-1; d_call: .; clone_size: .; j_call: TRBJ2-5; cdr3_aa: SATAGRMETQY
v_call: TRBV28; d_call: .; clone_size: few; j_call: TRBJ1-4; cdr3_aa: ASSLSGATNEKLF
v_call: TRBV6-5; d_call: .; clone_size: few; j_call: TRBJ2-5; cdr3_aa: ASSYTRQAETQY
v_call: TRBV20-1; d_call: .; clone_size: few; j_call: TRBJ2-3; cdr3_aa: SATSPWGPRGTDTQY
v_call: TRBV28; d_call: .; clone_size: .; j_call: TRBJ2-1; cdr3_aa: ASSRTREQF
v_call: TRBV12-3/TRBV12-4; d_call: .; clone_size: .; j_call: TRBJ2-7; cdr3_aa: ASSLSEQY
v_call: TRBV5-5; d_call: .; clone_size: .; j_call: TRBJ2-3; cdr3_aa: ASSLGWAADTQY